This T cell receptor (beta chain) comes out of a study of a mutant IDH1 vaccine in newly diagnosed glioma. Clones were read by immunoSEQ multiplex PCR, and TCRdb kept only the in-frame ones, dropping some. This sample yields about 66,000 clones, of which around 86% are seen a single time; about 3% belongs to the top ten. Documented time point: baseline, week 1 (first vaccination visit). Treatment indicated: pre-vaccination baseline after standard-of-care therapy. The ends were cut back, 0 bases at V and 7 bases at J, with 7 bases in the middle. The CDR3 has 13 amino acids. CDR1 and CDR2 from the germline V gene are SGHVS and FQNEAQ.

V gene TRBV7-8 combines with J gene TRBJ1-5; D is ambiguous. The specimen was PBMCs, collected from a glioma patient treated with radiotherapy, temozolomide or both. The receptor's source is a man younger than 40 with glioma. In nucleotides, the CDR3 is TGTGCCAGCAGCTTAGCGGTCGGACAGCCCCAGCATTTT. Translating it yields CASSLAVGQPQHF.